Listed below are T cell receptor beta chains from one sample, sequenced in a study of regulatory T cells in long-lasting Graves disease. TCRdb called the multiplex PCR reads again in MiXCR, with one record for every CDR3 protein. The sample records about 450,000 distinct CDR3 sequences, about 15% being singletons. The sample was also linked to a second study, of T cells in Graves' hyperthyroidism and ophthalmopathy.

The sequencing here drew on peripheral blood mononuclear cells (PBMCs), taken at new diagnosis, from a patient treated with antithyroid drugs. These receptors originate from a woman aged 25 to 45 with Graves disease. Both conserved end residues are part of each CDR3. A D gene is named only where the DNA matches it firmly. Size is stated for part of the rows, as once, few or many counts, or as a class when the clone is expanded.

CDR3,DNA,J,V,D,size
CASSLGQLNEKLFF,TGTGCCAGCAGCTTAGGACAGCTGAATGAAAAACTGTTTTTT,TRBJ1-4,TRBV11-2,.,many
CASRTGPYSNQPQHF,TGTGCCAGCCGGACAGGCCCCTATAGCAATCAGCCCCAGCATTTT,TRBJ1-5,TRBV6-1,TRBD1,many
CASSQGQGHNQPQHF,TGCGCCAGCAGCCAAGGACAGGGGCACAATCAGCCCCAGCATTTT,TRBJ1-5,TRBV4-1,TRBD1,many
CASSPASGGQETQYF,TGTGCCAGCTCACCTGCTTCCGGGGGCCAAGAGACCCAGTACTTC,TRBJ2-5,TRBV18,.,many
CASTGLALYNEQFF,TGTGCCAGCACCGGACTAGCGTTGTACAATGAGCAGTTCTTC,TRBJ2-1,TRBV7-9,TRBD2,.
CASSISGEEDYGYTF,TGTGCCAGTAGTATCAGTGGTGAGGAAGACTATGGCTACACCTTC,TRBJ1-2,TRBV19,.,.
CASSYGTGREQYF,TGTGCCAGCAGCTACGGGACAGGTCGAGAGCAGTACTTC,TRBJ2-7,TRBV6-5,TRBD1,many
CAWSSQEEAFF,TGTGCCTGGAGTAGTCAAGAAGAAGCTTTCTTT,TRBJ1-1,TRBV30,.,many
CASSPGANSGNTIYF,TGTGCCAGCAGTCCAGGGGCCAACTCTGGAAACACCATATATTTT,TRBJ1-3,TRBV7-6,.,.
CASSPTGNQETQYF,TGTGCCAGCTCACCAACCGGGAACCAAGAGACCCAGTACTTC,TRBJ2-5,TRBV18,.,few
CASSSSLRQPQHF,TGTGCCAGCAGCTCCTCACTTCGTCAGCCCCAGCATTTT,TRBJ1-5,TRBV11-3,.,many
CASRVAGGPDTQYF,TGTGCCAGCAGGGTAGCGGGAGGGCCAGATACGCAGTATTTT,TRBJ2-3,TRBV6-1,TRBD2,.
CSALEIQGAVQPQHF,TGCAGTGCTCTAGAGATACAGGGGGCGGTTCAGCCCCAGCATTTT,TRBJ1-5,TRBV20-1,TRBD1,many
CASSLQFGTGNVHQPQHF,TGTGCCAGCAGCTTGCAGTTCGGGACAGGGAACGTTCATCAGCCCCAGCATTTT,TRBJ1-5,TRBV5-6,TRBD1,many
CATSDTGKGISSYNEQFF,TGTGCCACCAGTGATACCGGGAAAGGGATTAGCTCCTACAATGAGCAGTTCTTC,TRBJ2-1,TRBV24-1,.,many
CASSGTGGTSPLHF,TGCGCCAGCAGCGGGACAGGGGGGACATCACCCCTCCACTTT,TRBJ1-6,TRBV5-1,TRBD1,many
CASRALGADTQYF,TGTGCCAGCCGGGCGTTGGGGGCGGATACGCAGTATTTT,TRBJ2-3,TRBV27,.,.
CSVRIVIRGPNYGYTF,TGCAGCGTCCGTATTGTTATTCGGGGCCCTAACTATGGCTACACCTTC,TRBJ1-2,TRBV29-1,.,.
CASSSTKGSYEQYF,TGTGCCAGCAGTTCTACCAAGGGGTCCTACGAGCAGTACTTC,TRBJ2-7,TRBV12-3/TRBV12-4,.,many
CASSLFGRADTGELFF,TGTGCCAGCAGCTTATTCGGGAGGGCCGACACCGGGGAGCTGTTTTTT,TRBJ2-2,TRBV7-3,TRBD2,many
CSVVLGGSSYEQYF,TGCAGCGTTGTATTGGGGGGCTCCTCCTACGAGCAGTACTTC,TRBJ2-7,TRBV29-1,.,.
CASSLAEGALSNQPQHF,TGTGCCAGCAGCTTAGCGGAAGGGGCCTTGAGCAATCAGCCCCAGCATTTT,TRBJ1-5,TRBV7-8,.,many
CASSQTRTGGIWTGELFF,TGCGCCAGCAGCCAAACCCGGACAGGGGGGATTTGGACCGGGGAGCTGTTTTTT,TRBJ2-2,TRBV4-3,TRBD1,.
CSARDSGVGYNEQFF,TGCAGTGCTAGAGATAGTGGGGTTGGGTACAATGAGCAGTTCTTC,TRBJ2-1,TRBV20-1,.,many
CASSVAVFGNTIYF,TGTGCCAGCAGCGTAGCTGTTTTTGGAAACACCATATATTTT,TRBJ1-3,TRBV9,.,few
CASSATETEQETQYF,TGCGCCAGCAGCGCGACGGAAACTGAACAAGAGACCCAGTACTTC,TRBJ2-5,TRBV5-1,.,few
CATRDPRDRGLETQYF,TGTGCCACCAGAGACCCCCGGGACAGGGGATTGGAGACCCAGTACTTC,TRBJ2-5,TRBV10-3,TRBD1,.